This TCR beta chain appears in the sequencing data of a study of radiation and T cells in renal cell carcinoma. General study results and limits: In blood, top tumor clones expanded by 2 weeks, shrinking by 4.

Stated time point: blood 4 weeks post-SBRT, at nephrectomy. Noted treatment: 15 Gy SBRT to primary tumor, nephrectomy 4 weeks later. Comments on this clone: Its matching antigen is unknown.

This CDR3 contains 15 residues. The V gene end was trimmed by 8 bases and the J gene end by 1 base; junction bases not matched to a gene: 6. Per the germline V gene, CDR1 is MNHNY and CDR2 is SVGAGI (reference sequence). Repertoires were generated with immunoSEQ multiplex PCR, while TCRdb's copy carries only in-frame clones and drops some. The table shows fewer than 85,000 clones, with around 89% occurring only once. The specimen was blood, collected from a patient whose treatment included radiotherapy and nephrectomy. This chain joins TRBV6-6 and TRBJ1-1, with 11 bases matching TRBD1. The sequence derives from a woman aged 70-85 years with renal cell carcinoma. As DNA, the CDR3 is TGTGCCAGCTTCGGACAGGGGGCGGGGAACACTGAAGCTTTCTTT. This gives the protein CASFGQGAGNTEAFF.